This T cell receptor (beta chain) was sequenced during a study of siplizumab effects on memory and regulatory T cells. Regarding the study as a whole: A major contribution to the alloresponse seemed to be made by naive T cells, which seemed more diverse than memory cells. For siplizumab cultures, the suppressive function of their proliferating Tregs was not confirmed. Controls showed an average of approximately 28% Treg-derived mappable alloreactive CD4+ clones, while siplizumab showed roughly 70%. Unstimulated subsets accounted for the mapping of only a minor share of the clones that were alloreactive.

As for this clone: What it binds is not known.

CDR1 and CDR2 (germline): SGHAT, FQNNGV. This CDR3 is 18 amino acids long. Unmatched junction bases numbered 11, after V lost 4 bases and J lost 0 bases. The table came from immunoSEQ multiplex PCR; TCRdb's copy has only in-frame clones and leaves some out. The sample shows 80,000 to 130,000 clones, 94% of them seen only once. The chain combines TRBV11-2 with TRBJ2-2, with 7 bases fitting TRBD2. This clonotype originated in a human donor in good health. What was sequenced was Tregs sorted from blood. The CDR3 here is CASSSLHPLAANTGELFF. In nucleotides, the CDR3 is TGTGCCAGCAGCTCCTTACACCCCCTAGCGGCGAACACCGGGGAGCTGTTTTTT.